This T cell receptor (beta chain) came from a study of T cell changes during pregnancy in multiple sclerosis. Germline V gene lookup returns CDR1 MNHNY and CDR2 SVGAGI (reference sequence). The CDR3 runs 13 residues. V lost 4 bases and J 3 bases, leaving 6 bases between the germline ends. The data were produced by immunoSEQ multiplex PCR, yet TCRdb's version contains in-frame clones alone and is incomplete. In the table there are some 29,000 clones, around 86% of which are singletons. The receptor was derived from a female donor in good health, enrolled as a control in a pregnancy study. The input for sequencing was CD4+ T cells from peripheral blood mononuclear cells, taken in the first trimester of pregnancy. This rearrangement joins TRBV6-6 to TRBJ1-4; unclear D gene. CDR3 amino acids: CASSSSANEKLFF. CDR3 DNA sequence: TGTGCCAGCAGTTCATCGGCTAATGAAAAACTGTTTTTT.